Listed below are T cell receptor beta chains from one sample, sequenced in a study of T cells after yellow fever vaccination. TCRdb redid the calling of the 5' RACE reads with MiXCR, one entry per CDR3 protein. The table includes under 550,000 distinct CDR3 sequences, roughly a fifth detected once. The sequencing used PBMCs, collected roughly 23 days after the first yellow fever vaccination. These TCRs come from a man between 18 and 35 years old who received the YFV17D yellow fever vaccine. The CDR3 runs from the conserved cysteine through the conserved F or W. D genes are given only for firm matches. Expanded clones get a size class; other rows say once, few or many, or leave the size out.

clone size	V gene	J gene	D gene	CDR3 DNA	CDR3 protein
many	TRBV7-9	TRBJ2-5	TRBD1	TGTGCCAGCAGCTATGAGGACAGGGAAGAGACCCAGTACTTC	CASSYEDREETQYF
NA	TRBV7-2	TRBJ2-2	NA	TGTGCCAGCAGCAAGTCCCGGGACCAAAGGACCGGGGAGCTGTTTTTT	CASSKSRDQRTGELFF
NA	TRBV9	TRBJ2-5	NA	TGTGCCAGCAGCGTTATACCGAGTCAAGAGACCCAGTACTTC	CASSVIPSQETQYF
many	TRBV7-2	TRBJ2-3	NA	TGTGCCAGCAGCTTTGTAGGTGGGGGGGCATCAGATACGCAGTATTTT	CASSFVGGGASDTQYF
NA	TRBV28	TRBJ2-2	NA	TGTGCCAGCCGGGATGGGACCGGGGAGCTGTTTTTT	CASRDGTGELFF
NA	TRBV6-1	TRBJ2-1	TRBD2	TGTGCCAGCAGCACCCTACGAGCGGGGGCCCACAATGAGCAGTTCTTC	CASSTLRAGAHNEQFF
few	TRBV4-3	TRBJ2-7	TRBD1	TGCGCCAGCAGCCAGGGAACCGGACAGGGACCCTACGAGCAGTACTTC	CASSQGTGQGPYEQYF
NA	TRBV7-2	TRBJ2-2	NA	TGTGCCAGCAGCCTTCCGATCGCCGGGGAGCTGTTTTTT	CASSLPIAGELFF
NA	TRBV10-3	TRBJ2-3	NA	TGTGCCATCAGTGGGGGATCCCCGCTGACAGATACGCAGTATTTT	CAISGGSPLTDTQYF
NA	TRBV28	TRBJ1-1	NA	TGTGCCAGCAGTTTCGTAGGGGCAGCTTTCTTT	CASSFVGAAFF
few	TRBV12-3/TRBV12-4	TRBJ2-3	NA	TGTGCCAGCAGCTTAGTCTCGTGGGCCCAGCAGTATTTT	CASSLVSWAQQYF
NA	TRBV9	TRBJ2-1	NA	TGTGCCAGCAGCGTAGGAGGGCCGAGCTCCTACAATGAGCAGTTCTTC	CASSVGGPSSYNEQFF
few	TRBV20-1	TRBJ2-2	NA	TGCAGTGCTAGAGTGGGGGGCGGCACCGGGGAGCTGTTTTTT	CSARVGGGTGELFF
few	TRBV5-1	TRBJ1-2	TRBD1	TGCGCCAGCAGCTTGGGCGGGACAGACACTTCAGGCACCTTC	CASSLGGTDTSGTF
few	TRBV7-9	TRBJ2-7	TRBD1	TGTGCCAGCAGCTCGGGACAGGGGGTCCCCTACGAGCAGTACTTC	CASSSGQGVPYEQYF
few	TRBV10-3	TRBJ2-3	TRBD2	TGTGCCATCAGTGAGTCGGCGGGGGGCGGCACAGATACGCAGTATTTT	CAISESAGGGTDTQYF
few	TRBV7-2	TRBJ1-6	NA	TGTGCCAGCAGCCCCCGGACACCCGATAATTCACCCCTCCACTTT	CASSPRTPDNSPLHF
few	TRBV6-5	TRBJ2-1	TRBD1	TGTGCCAGCAGTACACGAACAGGGGGCGCGAATCATGAGCAGTTCTTC	CASSTRTGGANHEQFF
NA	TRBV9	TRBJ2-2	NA	TGTGCCAGCAGCGTAGAAAGTAGGCCCAACCCTACCGGGGAGCTGTTTTTT	CASSVESRPNPTGELFF
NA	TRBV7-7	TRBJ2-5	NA	TGTGCTAGCAGCTTAAATTGGGGCGGAGAGACCCAGTACTTC	CASSLNWGGETQYF
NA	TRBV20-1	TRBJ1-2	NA	TGCAGTGCTAGAGGGGGCTTGGGCTACACCTTC	CSARGGLGYTF
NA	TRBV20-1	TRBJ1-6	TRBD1	TGCAGTGCTGTGACAGGGGAAGGTCTGCCCCTCCACTTT	CSAVTGEGLPLHF
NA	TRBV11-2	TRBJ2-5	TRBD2	TGTGCCAGCAGCTCAGCGGGGGGAGAGACCCAGTACTTC	CASSSAGGETQYF
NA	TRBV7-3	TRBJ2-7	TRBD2	TGTGCCAGCAGCTTAACAGCGGGGCCCTACGAGCAGTACTTC	CASSLTAGPYEQYF
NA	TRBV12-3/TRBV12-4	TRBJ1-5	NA	TGTGCCAGCAATTTGGGGACTGGTCAGCCCCAGCATTTT	CASNLGTGQPQHF
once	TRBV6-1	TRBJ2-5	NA	TGTGCCAGCAGACACACGGGACTCCCGGATGAGACCCAGTACTTC	CASRHTGLPDETQYF
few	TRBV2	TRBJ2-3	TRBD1	TGTGCCAGCAGTAGGACAGGGTTACTGACAGATACGCAGTATTTT	CASSRTGLLTDTQYF
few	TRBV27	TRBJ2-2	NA	TGTGCCAGCAGTAGTGACGGGGGGCTGAGGACCGGGGAGCTGTTTTTT	CASSSDGGLRTGELFF
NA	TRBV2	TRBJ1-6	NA	TGTGCCAGCAGTTTCGATAATTCACCCCTCCACTTT	CASSFDNSPLHF
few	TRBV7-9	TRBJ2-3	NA	TGTGCCAGCAGCATGGGCCACCGGGGCACAGATACGCAGTATTTT	CASSMGHRGTDTQYF
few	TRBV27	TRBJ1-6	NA	TGTGCCAGCAGTCGGCCTACCTTCAGTTCACCCCTCCACTTT	CASSRPTFSSPLHF
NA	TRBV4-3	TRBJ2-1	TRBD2	TGCGCCAGCAGCCAAGATCTAGCGGGCTACAATGAGCAGTTCTTC	CASSQDLAGYNEQFF
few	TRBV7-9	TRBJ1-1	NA	TGTGCCAGCAGCGAAGGACCCGGGGTTCGTGAAGCTTTCTTT	CASSEGPGVREAFF
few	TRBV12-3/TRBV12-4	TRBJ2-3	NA	TGTGCCAGCAGTTTCGAGGTTGACAGGACGCGTGGAGATACGCAGTATTTT	CASSFEVDRTRGDTQYF
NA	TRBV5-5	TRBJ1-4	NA	TGTGCCAGCAGCTTGTATGGACAACTTGAAAAACTGTTTTTT	CASSLYGQLEKLFF
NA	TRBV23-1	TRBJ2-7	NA	TGCGCCAGCCTAAAGGCCAGGGCCGAGCAGTACTTC	CASLKARAEQYF
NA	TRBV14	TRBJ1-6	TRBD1	TGTGCCAGCGCAACAGGGGTTGGTTCCTATAATTCACCCCTCCACTTT	CASATGVGSYNSPLHF
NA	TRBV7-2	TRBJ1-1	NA	TGTGCCAGCAGGTTTGGGGGAACTGAAGCTTTCTTT	CASRFGGTEAFF
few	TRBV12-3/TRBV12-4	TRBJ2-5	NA	TGTGCCAGCAGTCCCCCCAACAGACAAGAGACCCAGTACTTC	CASSPPNRQETQYF
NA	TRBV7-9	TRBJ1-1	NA	TGTGCCCCCAATGCCGCACAATTGGGTACTGAAGCTTTCTTT	CAPNAAQLGTEAFF
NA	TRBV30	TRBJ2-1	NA	TGTGCCTGGAGGTCACTGAACTCCTACAATGAGCAGTTCTTC	CAWRSLNSYNEQFF
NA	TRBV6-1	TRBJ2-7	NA	TGTGCCAGCAGGAGGTCGCGCAGGGGGGCAGGGGAGCAGTACTTC	CASRRSRRGAGEQYF
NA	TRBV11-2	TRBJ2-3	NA	TGTGCCAGCAGCCGATCACCGGCTAGCACAGATACGCAGTATTTT	CASSRSPASTDTQYF
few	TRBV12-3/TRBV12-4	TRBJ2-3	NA	TGTGCCAGCGGCCTTAGCGGCAGCACAGATACGCAGTATTTT	CASGLSGSTDTQYF
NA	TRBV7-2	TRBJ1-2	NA	TGTGCCAGCAGCTTGGGCTACGAGAGCTATGGCTACACCTTC	CASSLGYESYGYTF
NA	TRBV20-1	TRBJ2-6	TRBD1	TGCAGTGCTAAGAACTCGGGACAGGGCGGGCGAGCCAACGTCCTGACTTTC	CSAKNSGQGGRANVLTF
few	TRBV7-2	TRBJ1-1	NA	TGTGCCAGCAGCCCGTGGTGGGGGGGCTCGAACACTGAAGCTTTCTTT	CASSPWWGGSNTEAFF
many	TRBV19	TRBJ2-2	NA	TGTGCCAGTAGTATAATCCAGCAGACCGGGGAGCTGTTTTTT	CASSIIQQTGELFF
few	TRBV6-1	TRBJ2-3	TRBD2	TGTGCCAGCAGTAAAAAGCGGGGGTTAAGCACAGATACGCAGTATTTT	CASSKKRGLSTDTQYF
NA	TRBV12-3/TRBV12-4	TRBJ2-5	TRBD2	TGTGCCAGCAGTTTCGACCGGGAGGAGGAGACCCAGTACTTC	CASSFDREEETQYF
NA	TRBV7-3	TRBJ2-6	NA	TGTGCCAGCGGCCGCTCTGGGGCCAACGTCCTGACTTTC	CASGRSGANVLTF
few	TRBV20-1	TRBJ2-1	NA	TGCAGTGCTAGTTTCAGTCCCTACAATGAGCAGTTCTTC	CSASFSPYNEQFF